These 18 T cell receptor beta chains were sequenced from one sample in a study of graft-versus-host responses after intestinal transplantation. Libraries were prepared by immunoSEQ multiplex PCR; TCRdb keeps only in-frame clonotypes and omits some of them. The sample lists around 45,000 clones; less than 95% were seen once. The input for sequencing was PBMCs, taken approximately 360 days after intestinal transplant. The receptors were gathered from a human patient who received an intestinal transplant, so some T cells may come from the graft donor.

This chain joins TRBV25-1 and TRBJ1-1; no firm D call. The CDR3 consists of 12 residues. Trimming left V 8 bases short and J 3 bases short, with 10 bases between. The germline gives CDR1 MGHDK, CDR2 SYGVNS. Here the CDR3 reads CASDGWDTEAFF. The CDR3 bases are TGTGCCAGCGATGGTTGGGACACTGAAGCTTTCTTT.

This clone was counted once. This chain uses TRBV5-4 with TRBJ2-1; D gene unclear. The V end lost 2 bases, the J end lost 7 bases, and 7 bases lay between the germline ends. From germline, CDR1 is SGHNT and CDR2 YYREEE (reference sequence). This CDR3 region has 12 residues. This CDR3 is CASSLRPNEQFF. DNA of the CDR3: TGTGCCAGCAGCTTACGGCCAAATGAGCAGTTCTTC.

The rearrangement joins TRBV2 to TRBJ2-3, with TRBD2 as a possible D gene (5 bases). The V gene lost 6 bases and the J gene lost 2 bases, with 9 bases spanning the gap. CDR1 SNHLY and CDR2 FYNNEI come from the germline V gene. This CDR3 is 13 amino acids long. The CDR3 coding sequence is TGTGCCAGCAGGGTACTAGTCACAGATACGCAGTATTTT. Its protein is CASRVLVTDTQYF. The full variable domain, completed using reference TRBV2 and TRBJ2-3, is EPEVTQTPSHQVTQMGQEVILRCVPISNHLYFYWYRQILGQKVEFLVSFYNNEISEKSEIFDDQFSVERPDGSNFTLKIRSTKLEDSAMYFCASRVLVTDTQYFGPGTRLTVL.

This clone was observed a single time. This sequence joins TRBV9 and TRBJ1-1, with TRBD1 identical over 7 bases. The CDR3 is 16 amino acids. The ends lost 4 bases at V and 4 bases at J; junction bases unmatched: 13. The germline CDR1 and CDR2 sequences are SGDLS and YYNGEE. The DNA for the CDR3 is TGTGCCAGCAGCCCCAGCGCTGAGGGGGCGGCCACTGAAGCTTTCTTT. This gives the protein CASSPSAEGAATEAFF.

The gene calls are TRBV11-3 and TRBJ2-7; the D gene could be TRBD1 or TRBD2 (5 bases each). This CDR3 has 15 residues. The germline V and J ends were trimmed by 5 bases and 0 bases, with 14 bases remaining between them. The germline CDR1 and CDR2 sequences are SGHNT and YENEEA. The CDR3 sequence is CASSLGPPSSYEQYF. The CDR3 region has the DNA TGTGCCAGCAGCCTGGGACCGCCGAGCTCCTACGAGCAGTACTTC.

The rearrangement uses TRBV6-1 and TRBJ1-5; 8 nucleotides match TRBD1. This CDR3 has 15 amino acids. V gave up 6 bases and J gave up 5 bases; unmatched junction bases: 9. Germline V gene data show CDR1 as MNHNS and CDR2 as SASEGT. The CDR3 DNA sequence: TGTGCCAGCAGCCCCGGACAGGGTGCGTATCAGCCCCAGCATTTT. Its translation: CASSPGQGAYQPQHF.

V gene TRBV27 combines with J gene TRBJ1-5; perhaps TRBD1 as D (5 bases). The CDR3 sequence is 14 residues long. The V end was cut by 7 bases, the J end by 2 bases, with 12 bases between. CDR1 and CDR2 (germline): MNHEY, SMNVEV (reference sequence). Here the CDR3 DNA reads TGTGCCAGCAATAAGCAAGGGGGCAATCAGCCCCAGCATTTT. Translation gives CASNKQGGNQPQHF.

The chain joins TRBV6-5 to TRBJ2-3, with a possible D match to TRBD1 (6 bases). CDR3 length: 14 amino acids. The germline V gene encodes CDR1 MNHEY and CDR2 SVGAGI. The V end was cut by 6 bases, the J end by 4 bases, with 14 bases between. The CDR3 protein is CASRSNRVPDTQYF. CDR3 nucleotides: TGTGCCAGCAGAAGCAACAGGGTTCCAGATACGCAGTATTTT.

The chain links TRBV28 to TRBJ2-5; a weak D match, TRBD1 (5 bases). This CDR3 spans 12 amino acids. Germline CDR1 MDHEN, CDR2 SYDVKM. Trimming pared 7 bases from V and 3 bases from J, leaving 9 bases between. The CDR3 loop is CASTGREETQYF. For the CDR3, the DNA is TGTGCCAGCACGGGCAGGGAAGAGACCCAGTACTTC.

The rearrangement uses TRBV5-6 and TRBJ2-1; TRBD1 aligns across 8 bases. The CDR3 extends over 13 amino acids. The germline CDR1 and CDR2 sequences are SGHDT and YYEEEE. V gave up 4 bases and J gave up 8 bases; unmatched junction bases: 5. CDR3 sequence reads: CASSMDRAHEQFF. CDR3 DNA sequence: TGTGCCAGCAGCATGGACAGGGCCCATGAGCAGTTCTTC.

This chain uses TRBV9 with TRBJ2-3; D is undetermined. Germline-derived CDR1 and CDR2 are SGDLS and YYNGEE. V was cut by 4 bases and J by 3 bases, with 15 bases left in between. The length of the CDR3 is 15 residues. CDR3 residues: CASSPRGLGTDTQYF. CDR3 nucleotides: TGTGCCAGCAGCCCCAGAGGCCTAGGGACAGATACGCAGTATTTT.

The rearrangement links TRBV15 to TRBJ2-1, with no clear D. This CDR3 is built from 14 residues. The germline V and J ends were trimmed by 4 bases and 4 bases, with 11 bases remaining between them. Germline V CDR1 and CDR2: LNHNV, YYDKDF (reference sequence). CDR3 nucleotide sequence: TGTGCCACCAGCACCTCGAATAGTTACAATGAGCAGTTCTTC. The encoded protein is CATSTSNSYNEQFF. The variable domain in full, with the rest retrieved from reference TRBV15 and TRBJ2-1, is DAMVIQNPRYQVTQFGKPVTLSCSQTLNHNVMYWYQQKSSQAPKLLFHYYDKDFNNEADTPDNFQSRRPNTSFCFLDIRSPGLGDTAMYLCATSTSNSYNEQFFGPGTRLTVL.

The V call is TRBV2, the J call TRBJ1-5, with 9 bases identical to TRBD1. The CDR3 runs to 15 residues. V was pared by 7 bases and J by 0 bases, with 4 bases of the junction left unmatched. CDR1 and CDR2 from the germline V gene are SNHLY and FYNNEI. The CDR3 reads CASTGTGYSNQPQHF. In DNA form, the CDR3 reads TGTGCCAGCACAGGGACAGGGTATAGCAATCAGCCCCAGCATTTT. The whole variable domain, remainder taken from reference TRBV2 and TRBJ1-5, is EPEVTQTPSHQVTQMGQEVILRCVPISNHLYFYWYRQILGQKVEFLVSFYNNEISEKSEIFDDQFSVERPDGSNFTLKIRSTKLEDSAMYFCASTGTGYSNQPQHFGDGTRLSIL.

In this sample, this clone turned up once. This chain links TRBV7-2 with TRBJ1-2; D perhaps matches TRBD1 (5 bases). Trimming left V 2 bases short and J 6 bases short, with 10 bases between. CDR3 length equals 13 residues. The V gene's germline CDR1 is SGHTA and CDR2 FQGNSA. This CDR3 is CASSLTPGHGYTF. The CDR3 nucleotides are TGTGCCAGCAGCTTAACGCCAGGGCATGGCTACACCTTC.

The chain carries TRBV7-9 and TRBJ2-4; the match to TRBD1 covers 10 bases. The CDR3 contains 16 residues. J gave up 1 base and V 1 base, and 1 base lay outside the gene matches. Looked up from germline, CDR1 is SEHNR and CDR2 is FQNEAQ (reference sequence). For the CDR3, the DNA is TGTGCCAGCAGCTTAGGGGGACAGGGGGCCAAAAACATTCAGTACTTC. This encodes CASSLGGQGAKNIQYF.

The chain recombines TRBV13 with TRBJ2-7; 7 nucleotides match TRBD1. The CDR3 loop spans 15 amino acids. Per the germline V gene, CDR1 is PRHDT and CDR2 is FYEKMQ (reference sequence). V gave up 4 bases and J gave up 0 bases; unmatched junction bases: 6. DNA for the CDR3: TGTGCCAGCAGCTCGGACCGGGACAGCTCCTACGAGCAGTACTTC. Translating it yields CASSSDRDSSYEQYF.

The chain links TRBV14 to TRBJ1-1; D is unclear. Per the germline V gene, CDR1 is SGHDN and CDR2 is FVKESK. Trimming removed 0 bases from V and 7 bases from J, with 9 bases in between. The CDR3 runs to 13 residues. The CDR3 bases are TGTGCCAGCAGCCAAGATCTCAGCCATGAAGCTTTCTTT. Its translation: CASSQDLSHEAFF.

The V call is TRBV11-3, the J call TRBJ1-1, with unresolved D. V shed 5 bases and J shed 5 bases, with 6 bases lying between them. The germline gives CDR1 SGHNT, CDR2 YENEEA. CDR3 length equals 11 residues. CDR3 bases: TGTGCCAGCAGCCCATTAACTGAAGCTTTCTTT. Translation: CASSPLTEAFF.